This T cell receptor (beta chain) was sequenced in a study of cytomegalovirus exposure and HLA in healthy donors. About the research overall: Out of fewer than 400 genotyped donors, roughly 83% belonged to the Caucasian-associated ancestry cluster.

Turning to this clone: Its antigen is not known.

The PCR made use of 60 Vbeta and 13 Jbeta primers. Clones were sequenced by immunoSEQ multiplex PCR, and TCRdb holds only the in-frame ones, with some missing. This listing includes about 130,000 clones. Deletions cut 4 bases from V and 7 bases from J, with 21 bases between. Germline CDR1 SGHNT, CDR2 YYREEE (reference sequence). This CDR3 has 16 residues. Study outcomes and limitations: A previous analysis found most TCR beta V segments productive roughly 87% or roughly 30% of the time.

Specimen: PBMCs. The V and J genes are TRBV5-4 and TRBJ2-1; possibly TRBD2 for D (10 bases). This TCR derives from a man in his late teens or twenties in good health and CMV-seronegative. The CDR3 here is CASSAQLAGTGNEQFF. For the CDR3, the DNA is TGTGCCAGCAGCGCCCAACTAGCGGGGACAGGGAATGAGCAGTTCTTC.